Listed here are 14 T cell receptor beta chains from one sample, sequenced in a study of CD8 T cells in Susac syndrome. Random hexamers primed reverse transcription of about 0.5 to 1 ug RNA. One entry per CDR3 protein results from TCRdb running MiXCR on the immunoSEQ multiplex PCR reads. The sample has some 180,000 distinct CDR3 sequences; about 95% are singletons. Sequenced material: CD4+ T cells from PBMCs. These receptors were taken from a human donor in good health.

This chain links TRBV29-1 with TRBJ1-2, with 8 bases fitting TRBD1. Looked up from germline, CDR1 is SQVTM and CDR2 is ANQGSEA. This CDR3 contains 11 residues. For the CDR3, the DNA is TGCAGTACAACAGGGGGCTATGGCTACACCTTC. This sequence encodes CSTTGGYGYTF.

The chain employs TRBV27 and TRBJ2-7; TRBD2 agrees at 12 bases. V shed 4 bases, J shed 2 bases, and the junction held 12 bases outside the gene matches. Germline loops: CDR1 MNHEY, CDR2 SMNVEV (reference sequence). The CDR3 is made up of 18 amino acids. CDR3 amino acids: CASSSQELAGGPTYEQYF. CDR3 DNA: TGTGCCAGCAGTTCCCAGGAACTAGCGGGAGGACCAACCTACGAGCAGTACTTC.

The chain joins TRBV7-2 to TRBJ2-2; D remains unclear. Germline V lookup: CDR1 SGHTA, CDR2 FQGNSA. The CDR3 extends over 13 amino acids. With 3 bases removed from V and 7 bases from J, the gap between germline ends came to 9 bases. CDR3 coding DNA: TGTGCCAGCAGCTTGCGGTTTGGCGGGGAGCTGTTTTTT. It encodes CASSLRFGGELFF. Complete variable domain (other parts from reference TRBV7-2 and TRBJ2-2): GAGVSQSPSNKVTEKGKDVELRCDPISGHTALYWYRQSLGQGLEFLIYFQGNSAPDKSGLPSDRFSAERTGGSVSTLTIQRTQQEDSAVYLCASSLRFGGELFFGEGSRLTVL.

The chain employs TRBV20-1 and TRBJ2-4, with D possibly TRBD1 on 5 matching bases. V was cut by 6 bases and J by 0 bases, with 15 bases left in between. The CDR3 totals 15 residues. Looked up from germline, CDR1 is DFQATT and CDR2 is SNEGSKA (reference sequence). For the CDR3, the DNA is TGCAGTGCGGTACCAGGGATACTAGCCAAAAACATTCAGTACTTC. Amino acids: CSAVPGILAKNIQYF.

The chain employs TRBV19 and TRBJ2-7; a possible D gene is TRBD1 (6 bases). V was shortened by 4 bases and J by 1 base, with 8 bases between the two germline ends. The length of the CDR3 is 13 residues. The V gene's germline CDR1 is LNHDA and CDR2 SQIVND (reference sequence). In DNA form, the CDR3 reads TGTGCCAGTAGTAACAGGGATTCCTACGAGCAGTACTTC. Its protein is CASSNRDSYEQYF.

The rearrangement uses TRBV6-2 or TRBV6-3 and TRBJ2-7; a possible D gene is TRBD1 (6 bases). V was clipped by 5 bases and J by 2 bases, with 13 bases between them. The germline V gene encodes CDR1 MNHEY and CDR2 SVGEGT. The CDR3 totals 14 residues. Written as DNA, the CDR3 is TGTGCCAGCAGTCGAATGAGGGGGACCTACGAGCAGTACTTC. Amino acid sequence: CASSRMRGTYEQYF.

The chain links TRBV5-4 to TRBJ2-3; maybe TRBD2 (5 bases). The CDR3 sequence is 15 residues long. Trimming left V 4 bases short and J 3 bases short, with 15 bases between. Germline lookup yields CDR1 SGHNT and CDR2 YYREEE (reference sequence). The DNA of the CDR3 is TGTGCCAGCAGCCCCCCTCGGGTAGCGACAGATACGCAGTATTTT. Translation: CASSPPRVATDTQYF.

This chain joins TRBV6-5 and TRBJ2-3; 9 nucleotides line up with TRBD2. V lost 2 bases, J lost 6 bases, and 6 bases stayed unmatched. The CDR3 totals 15 residues. Looked up from germline, CDR1 is MNHEY and CDR2 is SVGAGI. CDR3 DNA: TGTGCCAGCAGTTACCGTAGCGGGAGCCGGGATACGCAGTATTTT. Its translation is CASSYRSGSRDTQYF.

The gene calls are TRBV20-1 and TRBJ2-5; TRBD1 might be the D (5 bases). The CDR3 is 13 residues long. The germline CDR1 and CDR2 sequences are DFQATT and SNEGSKA (reference sequence). The V and J ends lost 3 bases and 0 bases respectively, with 8 bases between them. The CDR3 is CSARTDHQETQYF. The CDR3 DNA reads TGCAGTGCTAGGACAGATCACCAAGAGACCCAGTACTTC.

This chain joins TRBV5-6 and TRBJ2-5; D perhaps matches TRBD1 (6 bases). The CDR3 sequence is 16 residues long. The germline V and J ends were trimmed by 0 bases and 2 bases, with 14 bases remaining between them. Germline V gives CDR1 SGHDT, CDR2 YYEEEE. The CDR3 sequence: CASSLAARGSQETQYF. The CDR3 nucleotides are TGTGCCAGCAGCTTGGCGGCTAGGGGGTCACAAGAGACCCAGTACTTC.

The rearrangement uses TRBV29-1 and TRBJ2-3; 8 bases are shared with TRBD1. J was trimmed by 3 bases and V by 7 bases; bases with no gene match: 9. The CDR3 sequence is 14 residues long. Germline V gene lookup returns CDR1 SQVTM and CDR2 ANQGSEA. The CDR3 sequence is CSAIPTGGTDTQYF. DNA of the CDR3: TGCAGCGCCATCCCCACAGGGGGTACAGATACGCAGTATTTT.

The CDR3 DNA reads as TGTGCCAGCAGCCCGGCCCGCAATCAGCCCCAGCATTTT. This encodes CASSPARNQPQHF. The rearrangement links TRBV11-2 to TRBJ1-5; D unclear. The CDR3 has 13 residues. Trimming left V 5 bases short and J 2 bases short, with 7 bases between. Germline CDR1 is SGHAT and CDR2 is FQNNGV. Full variable domain (outside the CDR3, taken from reference TRBV11-2 and TRBJ1-5): EAGVAQSPRYKIIEKRQSVAFWCNPISGHATLYWYQQILGQGPKLLIQFQNNGVVDDSQLPKDRFSAERLKGVDSTLKIQPAKLEDSAVYLCASSPARNQPQHFGDGTRLSIL.

The chain couples TRBV9 to TRBJ2-5; D might be TRBD2 (5 bases). The CDR3 has 15 amino acids. Trimming stripped 3 bases from V and 5 bases from J, with 17 bases between. Germline CDR1 and CDR2: SGDLS and YYNGEE. The CDR3 loop reads CASSARTSNRETQYF. CDR3 nucleotides: TGTGCCAGCAGCGCGCGTACTAGTAACCGGGAGACCCAGTACTTC.

The chain links TRBV28 to TRBJ1-2; D possibly corresponds to TRBD1 (5 bases). The germline CDR1 and CDR2 sequences are MDHEN and SYDVKM. The V gene lost 1 base and the J gene lost 0 bases, with 12 bases spanning the gap. The CDR3 sequence is 16 residues long. CDR3 amino acids: CASSLSRDASNYGYTF. In DNA form, the CDR3 reads TGTGCCAGCAGTTTATCCCGGGACGCTTCTAACTATGGCTACACCTTC.